This is a list of T cell receptor beta chains from one sample in a study of blood T cells in healthy people across ages. TCRdb reanalysed the 5' RACE reads using MiXCR and keeps one entry per CDR3 protein. The sample has roughly 1,100,000 distinct CDR3 sequences; approximately 26% are singletons. The sample was also reused in another study, on T cells of mothers and their children.

The sample taken for sequencing was blood. The receptors originated from a girl aged 2-10 years in good health. CDR3s include the opening cysteine and the closing phenylalanine or tryptophan. D genes are given only for firm matches. The listing skips clone size in some rows; elsewhere it reads once, few, many or a size class.

J: TRBJ2-3; V: TRBV11-2; D: .; size: .; CDR3: CASSHRVRSTDTQYF; DNA: TGTGCCAGCAGCCACAGGGTTAGGTCCACAGATACGCAGTATTTT
J: TRBJ1-1; V: TRBV4-3; D: .; size: few; CDR3: CASSQDPGNMNTEAFF; DNA: TGCGCCAGCAGCCAAGACCCCGGAAACATGAACACTGAAGCTTTCTTT
J: TRBJ1-5; V: TRBV20-1; D: .; size: .; CDR3: CSASGGTFNQPQHF; DNA: TGCAGTGCTAGTGGGGGAACTTTTAATCAGCCCCAGCATTTT
J: TRBJ2-1; V: TRBV5-5; D: .; size: .; CDR3: CASSLNSESSYNEQFF; DNA: TGTGCCAGCAGCTTGAATTCGGAAAGCTCCTACAATGAGCAGTTCTTC
J: TRBJ2-7; V: TRBV7-9; D: TRBD1; size: .; CDR3: CASSTQTGSPYEQYF; DNA: TGTGCCAGCAGCACCCAGACAGGGTCCCCCTACGAGCAGTACTTC
J: TRBJ2-2; V: TRBV24-1; D: .; size: .; CDR3: CATSDPTPSNTGELFF; DNA: TGTGCCACCAGTGATCCGACACCATCGAACACCGGGGAGCTGTTTTTT
J: TRBJ1-5; V: TRBV28; D: .; size: .; CDR3: CASSFDYREDGQPQHF; DNA: TGTGCCAGCAGTTTTGATTACAGGGAGGATGGTCAGCCCCAGCATTTT
J: TRBJ1-1; V: TRBV5-5; D: TRBD1; size: .; CDR3: CASSWESGTGGRNTEAFF; DNA: TGTGCCAGCAGCTGGGAGTCCGGGACAGGGGGCAGGAACACTGAAGCTTTCTTT
J: TRBJ2-2; V: TRBV6-1; D: TRBD2; size: .; CDR3: CASRRTLSGKVTGELFF; DNA: TGTGCCAGCAGGAGAACACTTAGCGGGAAAGTCACCGGGGAGCTGTTTTTT
J: TRBJ2-5; V: TRBV29-1; D: TRBD2; size: .; CDR3: CSVEDLGAGGVWETQYF; DNA: TGCAGCGTTGAAGATTTAGGTGCGGGAGGAGTTTGGGAGACCCAGTACTTC
J: TRBJ2-3; V: TRBV7-9; D: .; size: few; CDR3: CASSYLSTDTQYF; DNA: TGTGCCAGCAGTTACCTCAGCACAGATACGCAGTATTTT
J: TRBJ1-4; V: TRBV5-1; D: .; size: few; CDR3: CACSSGQKEKLFF; DNA: TGCGCCTGCAGCAGCGGACAGAAAGAAAAACTGTTTTTT
J: TRBJ2-1; V: TRBV20-1; D: TRBD2; size: .; CDR3: CSASRPGLAGGEQFF; DNA: TGCAGTGCTAGTAGGCCGGGACTAGCGGGAGGTGAGCAGTTCTTC
J: TRBJ2-1; V: TRBV20-1; D: .; size: .; CDR3: CSANRDTVEQFF; DNA: TGCAGTGCTAACCGGGACACTGTTGAGCAGTTCTTC
J: TRBJ1-5; V: TRBV27; D: .; size: few; CDR3: CASKAPEGPQHF; DNA: TGTGCCAGCAAAGCGCCCGAGGGGCCCCAGCATTTT
J: TRBJ1-2; V: TRBV3-1; D: .; size: .; CDR3: CASSQDGSRYGYTF; DNA: TGTGCCAGCAGCCAAGACGGGTCTCGTTATGGCTACACCTTC
J: TRBJ1-2; V: TRBV20-1; D: .; size: few; CDR3: CSALLSAGAGYTF; DNA: TGCAGTGCCCTCTTGTCGGCGGGAGCTGGCTACACCTTC
J: TRBJ1-4; V: TRBV10-3; D: .; size: few; CDR3: CAISAADHATNEKLFF; DNA: TGTGCCATCAGTGCCGCGGACCATGCAACTAATGAAAAACTGTTTTTT
J: TRBJ2-3; V: TRBV29-1; D: .; size: few; CDR3: CSGTGILVDTQYF; DNA: TGCAGCGGCACAGGGATATTGGTGGATACGCAGTATTTT
J: TRBJ1-3; V: TRBV12-3/TRBV12-4; D: .; size: .; CDR3: CASSFDANSGNTIYF; DNA: TGTGCCAGCAGTTTCGACGCAAACTCTGGAAACACCATATATTTT
J: TRBJ2-5; V: TRBV12-3/TRBV12-4; D: .; size: few; CDR3: CASSLGVSGIRETQYF; DNA: TGTGCCAGCAGTTTAGGAGTTTCTGGGATTCGAGAGACCCAGTACTTC
J: TRBJ1-2; V: TRBV14; D: .; size: .; CDR3: CASSPQNKAVYGYTF; DNA: TGTGCCAGCAGCCCCCAGAACAAGGCGGTCTATGGCTACACCTTC
J: TRBJ2-3; V: TRBV14; D: TRBD2; size: .; CDR3: CASSQGGLTITDTQYF; DNA: TGTGCCAGCAGCCAAGGGGGACTAACCATAACAGATACGCAGTATTTT
J: TRBJ1-4; V: TRBV29-1; D: .; size: .; CDR3: CSGGRRNEKLFF; DNA: TGCAGCGGGGGACGGCGGAATGAAAAACTGTTTTTT
J: TRBJ2-4; V: TRBV6-2/TRBV6-3; D: .; size: few; CDR3: CASSYPFAPGEALAKNIQYF; DNA: TGTGCCAGCAGTTACCCATTCGCCCCGGGGGAAGCCCTAGCCAAAAACATTCAGTACTTC
J: TRBJ2-6; V: TRBV6-2/TRBV6-3; D: TRBD1; size: many; CDR3: CAGRQGFSSGANVLTF; DNA: TGTGCCGGCCGACAGGGCTTCAGCTCTGGGGCCAACGTCCTGACTTTC
J: TRBJ2-1; V: TRBV24-1; D: .; size: few; CDR3: CATSDLYTGSSYNEQFF; DNA: TGTGCCACCAGTGATTTATACACGGGGAGCTCCTACAATGAGCAGTTCTTC
J: TRBJ1-2; V: TRBV7-6; D: .; size: .; CDR3: CASSFPREGTLESYGYTF; DNA: TGTGCCAGCAGCTTTCCTAGGGAGGGTACCCTGGAGAGCTATGGCTACACCTTC
J: TRBJ2-7; V: TRBV9; D: .; size: many; CDR3: CASSVSGEAPYEQYF; DNA: TGTGCCAGCAGCGTATCAGGGGAGGCTCCCTACGAGCAGTACTTC
J: TRBJ2-5; V: TRBV7-8; D: .; size: .; CDR3: CASSLEGGGLWGKETQYF; DNA: TGTGCCAGCAGCTTAGAAGGGGGTGGACTATGGGGAAAAGAGACCCAGTACTTC